The rows below give T cell receptor beta chains drawn from one sample of a study of blood T cell repertoires in COVID-19. Using immunoSEQ multiplex PCR, the repertoire was profiled, and TCRdb retains in-frame clones only, with some absent. This table holds about 500,000 clones, roughly 87% found once. Sample: PBMCs or T cells enriched from blood (not recorded which). These receptors were collected from a woman aged 18-30 years who had recovered from COVID-19. CDR3s include the opening cysteine and the closing phenylalanine or tryptophan. D genes are given only for firm matches. Size is omitted from some rows. Given values are once, few, many or a class for expanded clones.

CDR3	DNA	size	V	D	J
CASSLGGGGGYTF	TGTGCCAGCAGTTTAGGAGGCGGGGGCGGCTACACCTTC	NA	TRBV28	NA	TRBJ1-2
CASSSGGQSGYTF	TGTGCCAGCAGTTCCGGGGGACAGAGTGGCTACACCTTC	NA	TRBV12-3/TRBV12-4	TRBD1	TRBJ1-2
CASSAGTDPSNQPQHF	TGTGCCAGTAGTGCGGGGACAGACCCTAGCAATCAGCCCCAGCATTTT	NA	TRBV19	TRBD1	TRBJ1-5
CASRGVEGSGELFF	TGTGCCAGCAGAGGAGTGGAGGGTTCCGGGGAGCTGTTTTTT	NA	TRBV6-5	NA	TRBJ2-2
CASSLVSRMSNQPQHF	TGTGCCAGCAGCTTGGTATCGAGGATGAGCAATCAGCCCCAGCATTTT	once	TRBV7-9	NA	TRBJ1-5
CSVPSGGFYNNEQFF	TGCAGCGTTCCTAGCGGGGGTTTTTATAACAATGAGCAGTTCTTC	NA	TRBV29-1	TRBD2	TRBJ2-1
CATSRAANYGYTF	TGTGCCACCAGCAGAGCAGCTAACTATGGCTACACCTTC	NA	TRBV15	NA	TRBJ1-2
CASSQSRLALSYNEQFF	TGCGCCAGCAGCCAATCCCGACTAGCGCTCTCCTACAATGAGCAGTTCTTC	NA	TRBV4-1	TRBD2	TRBJ2-1
CATHINRVSEAFF	TGTGCCACCCATATCAATCGGGTTTCTGAAGCTTTCTTT	NA	TRBV5-4	NA	TRBJ1-1
CASSPTPTSSQPQHF	TGTGCCAGCTCACCAACCCCAACATCTTCACAGCCCCAGCATTTT	NA	TRBV18	NA	TRBJ1-5
CASSLDRVDEAFF	TGCGCCAGCAGCTTGGACAGGGTGGATGAAGCTTTCTTT	NA	TRBV5-1	NA	TRBJ1-1
CASSLGTGGYEQYF	TGTGCCAGCAGCTTAGGCACAGGGGGCTACGAGCAGTACTTC	NA	TRBV11-2	TRBD1	TRBJ2-7
CATSGHRDYGYTF	TGTGCCACCAGCGGACACAGGGACTATGGCTACACCTTC	once	TRBV15	NA	TRBJ1-2
CASSLSGTGVNEQYF	TGCGCCAGCAGCCTGTCCGGGACAGGGGTCAACGAGCAGTACTTC	NA	TRBV5-1	TRBD1	TRBJ2-7
CASSELARGELFF	TGTGCCAGCAGTGAATTAGCCCGCGGGGAGCTGTTTTTT	NA	TRBV25-1	NA	TRBJ2-2
CASSLAGEGYTF	TGTGCCAGCAGTTTGGCGGGGGAAGGCTACACCTTC	NA	TRBV28	NA	TRBJ1-2
CASTTSGETEAFF	TGTGCCAGCACAACTTCCGGGGAGACTGAAGCTTTCTTT	once	TRBV7-9	NA	TRBJ1-1
CASSRGVGETQYF	TGTGCCAGCAGCCGGGGGGTAGGGGAGACCCAGTACTTC	NA	TRBV2	TRBD2	TRBJ2-5
CASSLGSGGKDTQYF	TGTGCCAGCTCACTTGGTAGCGGGGGGAAAGATACGCAGTATTTT	NA	TRBV18	TRBD2	TRBJ2-3
CASSRTSGGTDTQYF	TGTGCCAGCAGCCGCACTAGCGGGGGCACAGATACGCAGTATTTT	few	TRBV6-4	TRBD2	TRBJ2-3
CASSQFRGKQGNSYTF	TGTGCCAGCAGCCAATTCAGAGGGAAACAGGGTAATAGCTACACCTTC	NA	TRBV14	NA	TRBJ1-2
CASVPSGTSGVYNEQFF	TGTGCTAGTGTTCCATCCGGGACTAGCGGGGTTTACAATGAGCAGTTCTTC	NA	TRBV12-5	TRBD2	TRBJ2-1
CATRGALDNEQFF	TGTGCCACCAGGGGGGCCTTAGACAATGAGCAGTTCTTC	NA	TRBV24-1	NA	TRBJ2-1
CASRLQGYYGYTF	TGTGCCAGCAGATTACAGGGGTACTATGGCTACACCTTC	NA	TRBV6-5	TRBD1	TRBJ1-2
CASSLGPGELDTQYF	TGCGCCAGCAGCTTGGGGCCAGGGGAACTAGATACGCAGTATTTT	NA	TRBV5-1	NA	TRBJ2-3
CASSPDLFSEKLFF	TGTGCCAGCAGTCCTGATTTGTTTTCGGAGAAACTGTTTTTT	NA	TRBV7-2	NA	TRBJ1-4
CASSRLRNTEAFF	TGTGCCAGCAGCCGCCTCAGGAACACTGAAGCTTTCTTT	NA	TRBV12-3/TRBV12-4	NA	TRBJ1-1
CASSLGREAYGYTF	TGTGCCAGCAGCTTAGGCAGGGAGGCCTATGGCTACACCTTC	NA	TRBV5-6	NA	TRBJ1-2
CASSKDRADTEAFF	TGTGCCAGCAGTAAGGACAGGGCCGACACTGAAGCTTTCTTT	NA	TRBV6-5	TRBD1	TRBJ1-1
CASPRGTAQEKLFF	TGTGCCAGCCCCCGAGGAACGGCCCAAGAAAAACTGTTTTTT	NA	TRBV3-1/TRBV3-2	NA	TRBJ1-4
CASSDVVETQYF	TGTGCCAGCAGTGACGTAGTGGAGACCCAGTACTTC	NA	TRBV2	NA	TRBJ2-5
CATRGQSTGELFF	TGCGCCACCAGGGGACAGTCCACCGGGGAGCTGTTTTTT	NA	TRBV5-1	TRBD1	TRBJ2-2
CASSLLGQDDNEQFF	TGTGCCAGCAGTTTATTGGGGCAAGACGACAATGAGCAGTTCTTC	NA	TRBV27	NA	TRBJ2-1
CASSLTEENTDTQYF	TGTGCCAGCAGCTTGACCGAGGAAAACACAGATACGCAGTATTTT	NA	TRBV5-6	NA	TRBJ2-3
CASSRGQGIVTEAFF	TGTGCCAGTAGTAGGGGACAGGGGATTGTCACTGAAGCTTTCTTT	NA	TRBV19	TRBD1	TRBJ1-1
CASSPGAVDSSYEQYF	TGTGCCAGCAGCCCCGGAGCTGTCGACAGTTCCTACGAGCAGTACTTC	NA	TRBV21-1	NA	TRBJ2-7
CASSPHREGGSIGYTF	TGTGCCAGCAGTCCCCATAGGGAGGGGGGCTCCATTGGCTACACCTTC	NA	TRBV2	NA	TRBJ1-2
CASSLLSLNTEAFF	TGTGCCAGCAGTTTACTGTCTCTGAACACTGAAGCTTTCTTT	NA	TRBV28	NA	TRBJ1-1
CASSQDSGLTEAFF	TGTGCCAGCAGCCAAGACAGTGGCCTCACTGAAGCTTTCTTT	NA	TRBV4-2	NA	TRBJ1-1
CAWLQEWVAFF	TGTGCCTGGCTGCAGGAATGGGTAGCTTTCTTT	NA	TRBV30	NA	TRBJ1-1
CASSQPGVNTEAFF	TGTGCCAGCAGCCAGCCGGGGGTAAACACTGAAGCTTTCTTT	NA	TRBV3-1/TRBV3-2	NA	TRBJ1-1
CASSQDRTGYTGELFF	TGTGCCAGCAGCCAAGATCGGACAGGGTACACCGGGGAGCTGTTTTTT	NA	TRBV3-1/TRBV3-2	TRBD1	TRBJ2-2
CASSYRGGPNEKLFF	TGTGCCAGCAGTTACAGGGGAGGACCAAATGAAAAACTGTTTTTT	NA	TRBV6-5	NA	TRBJ1-4
CASSLGGQGNYGYTF	TGCGCCAGCAGCTTGGGCGGACAGGGAAACTATGGCTACACCTTC	few	TRBV5-1	TRBD1	TRBJ1-2
CASSAGTGGDGSHF	TGCGCCAGCAGCGCCGGGACAGGGGGCGATGGATCGCACTTC	NA	TRBV10-1	TRBD1	TRBJ2-7
CASSLIGVRDTQYF	TGCGCCAGCAGCTTGATCGGGGTAAGAGATACGCAGTATTTT	NA	TRBV5-1	NA	TRBJ2-3
CASSFGQTNEKLFF	TGTGCCAGCAGCTTTGGTCAGACTAATGAAAAACTGTTTTTT	NA	TRBV5-5	NA	TRBJ1-4